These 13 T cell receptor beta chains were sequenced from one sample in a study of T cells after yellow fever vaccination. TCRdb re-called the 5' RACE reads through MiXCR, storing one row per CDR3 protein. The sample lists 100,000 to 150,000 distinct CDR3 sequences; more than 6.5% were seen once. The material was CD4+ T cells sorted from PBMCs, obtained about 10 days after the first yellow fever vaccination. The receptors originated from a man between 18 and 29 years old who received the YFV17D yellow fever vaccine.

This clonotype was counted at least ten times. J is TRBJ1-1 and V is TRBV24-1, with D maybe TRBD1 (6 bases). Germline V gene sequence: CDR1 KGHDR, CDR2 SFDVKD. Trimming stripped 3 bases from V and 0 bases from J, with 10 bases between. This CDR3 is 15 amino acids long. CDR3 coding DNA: TGTGCCACCAGTGATCCCGGACAGTTGAACACTGAAGCTTTCTTT. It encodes CATSDPGQLNTEAFF.

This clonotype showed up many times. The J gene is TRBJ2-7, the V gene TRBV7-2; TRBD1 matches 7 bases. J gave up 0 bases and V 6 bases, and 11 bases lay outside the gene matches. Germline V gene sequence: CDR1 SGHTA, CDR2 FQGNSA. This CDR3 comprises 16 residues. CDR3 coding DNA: TGTGCCAGCAGTATCACCGGGACAGTCCTCTCCTACGAGCAGTACTTC. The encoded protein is CASSITGTVLSYEQYF.

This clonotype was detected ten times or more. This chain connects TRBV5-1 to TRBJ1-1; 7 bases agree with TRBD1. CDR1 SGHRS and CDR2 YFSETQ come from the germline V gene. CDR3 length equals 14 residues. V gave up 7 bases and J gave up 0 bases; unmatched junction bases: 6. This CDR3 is CASGWDRMNTEAFF. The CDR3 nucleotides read TGCGCCAGCGGTTGGGACAGAATGAACACTGAAGCTTTCTTT.

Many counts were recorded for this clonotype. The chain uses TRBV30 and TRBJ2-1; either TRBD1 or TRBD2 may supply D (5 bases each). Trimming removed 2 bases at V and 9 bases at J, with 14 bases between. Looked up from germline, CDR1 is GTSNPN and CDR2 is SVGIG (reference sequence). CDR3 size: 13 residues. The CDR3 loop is CAWSRLHGGEQFF. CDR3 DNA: TGTGCCTGGAGTCGGCTTCATGGGGGTGAGCAGTTCTTC.

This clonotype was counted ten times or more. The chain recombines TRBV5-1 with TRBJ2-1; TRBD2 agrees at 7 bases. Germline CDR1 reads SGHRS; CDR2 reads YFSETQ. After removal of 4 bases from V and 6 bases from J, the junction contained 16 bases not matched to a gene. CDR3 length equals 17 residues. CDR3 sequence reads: CASSPGGPGTLPNEQFF. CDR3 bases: TGCGCCAGCAGCCCGGGGGGTCCCGGGACTCTCCCCAATGAGCAGTTCTTC.

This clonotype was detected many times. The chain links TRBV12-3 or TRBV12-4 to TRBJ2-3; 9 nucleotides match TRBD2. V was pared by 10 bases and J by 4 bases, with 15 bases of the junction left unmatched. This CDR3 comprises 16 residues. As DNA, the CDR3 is TGTGCCACTCGGTGGGGTCCGGGCGGGGGGGCAGATACGCAGTATTTT. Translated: CATRWGPGGGADTQYF.

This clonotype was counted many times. This CDR3 is CASSNRVGNYEQYF. CDR3 nucleotides: TGTGCTAGTTCCAACAGGGTGGGTAACTACGAGCAGTACTTC. The chain carries TRBV12-5 and TRBJ2-7; D is possibly TRBD1 (6 bases). V lost 8 bases to trimming and J lost 3 bases, with 17 bases between them. Looked up from germline, CDR1 is LGHNT and CDR2 is FRNRAP. The CDR3 covers 14 residues. The full variable domain, completed using reference TRBV12-5 and TRBJ2-7, is DARVTQTPRHKVTEMGQEVTMRCQPILGHNTVFWYRQTMMQGLELLAYFRNRAPLDDSGMPKDRFSAEMPDATLATLKIQPSEPRDSAVYFCASSNRVGNYEQYFGPGTRLTVT.

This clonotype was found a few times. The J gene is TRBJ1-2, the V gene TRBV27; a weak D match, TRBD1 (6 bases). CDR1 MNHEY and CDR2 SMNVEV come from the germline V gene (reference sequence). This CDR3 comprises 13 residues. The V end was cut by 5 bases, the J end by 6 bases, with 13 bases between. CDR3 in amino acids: CASSHRAFDGYTF. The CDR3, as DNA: TGTGCCAGCAGTCACAGGGCGTTTGATGGCTACACCTTC.

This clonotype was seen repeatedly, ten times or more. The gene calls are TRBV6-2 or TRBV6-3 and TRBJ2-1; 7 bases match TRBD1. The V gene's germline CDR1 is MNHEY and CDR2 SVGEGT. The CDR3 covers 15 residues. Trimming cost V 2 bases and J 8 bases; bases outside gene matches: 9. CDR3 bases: TGTGCCAGCAGTTACGGCGTACAGGGGATGTATGAGCAGTTCTTC. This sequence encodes CASSYGVQGMYEQFF.

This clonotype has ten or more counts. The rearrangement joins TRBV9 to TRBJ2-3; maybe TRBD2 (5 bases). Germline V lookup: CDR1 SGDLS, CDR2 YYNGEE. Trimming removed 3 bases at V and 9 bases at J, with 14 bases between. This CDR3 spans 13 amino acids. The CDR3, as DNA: TGTGCCAGCAGCGCGAGGGCCCAACCCACGCAGTATTTT. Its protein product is CASSARAQPTQYF.

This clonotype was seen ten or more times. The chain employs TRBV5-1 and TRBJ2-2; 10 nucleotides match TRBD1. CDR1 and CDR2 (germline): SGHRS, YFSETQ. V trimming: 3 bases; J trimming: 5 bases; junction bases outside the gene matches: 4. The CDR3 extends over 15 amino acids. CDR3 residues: CASSSTGGWTGELFF. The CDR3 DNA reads TGCGCCAGCAGCTCGACAGGGGGCTGGACCGGGGAGCTGTTTTTT.

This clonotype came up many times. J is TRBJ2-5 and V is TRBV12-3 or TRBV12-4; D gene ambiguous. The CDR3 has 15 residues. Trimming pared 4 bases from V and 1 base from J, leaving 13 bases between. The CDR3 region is CASSSQQAFQETQYF. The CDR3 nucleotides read TGTGCCAGCAGTTCGCAGCAGGCGTTCCAAGAGACCCAGTACTTC.

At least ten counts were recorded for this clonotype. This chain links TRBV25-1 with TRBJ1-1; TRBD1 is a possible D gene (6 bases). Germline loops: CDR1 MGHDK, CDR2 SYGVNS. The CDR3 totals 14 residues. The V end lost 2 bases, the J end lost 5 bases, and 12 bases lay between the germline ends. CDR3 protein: CASSEGQFGTEAFF. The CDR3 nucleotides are TGTGCCAGCAGTGAAGGACAGTTCGGTACTGAAGCTTTCTTT.